This T cell receptor beta chain comes out of a study of spatial heterogeneity in lung cancer. Findings and limits, study-wide: Ubiquitous, expanded tumor-derived TCRs were more frequently observed in blood at resection than at follow-up.

At least ten counts were recorded for this clonotype. Antigen: not known. Germline lookup yields CDR1 SGHTA and CDR2 FQGTGA. The CDR3 sequence is 14 residues long. With V trimmed by 1 base and J by 8 bases, 4 bases remained unmatched. The sample's time point: sample taken at primary tumor resection. In each case, whole RNA from tumor, nontumor lung or frozen PBMC was sequenced unsorted. Patients with untreated early-stage non-small cell lung cancer, numbering more than 55, were the donors. A unique molecular identifier was attached to every TCR cDNA molecule. TCRdb ran MiXCR on the 5' RACE reads and lists one entry per CDR3 protein. The sample holds about 23,000 distinct CDR3 sequences, approximately 3.3% seen once.

The TCR originated in a female donor with early-stage non-small cell lung cancer. The J gene is TRBJ2-1, the V gene TRBV7-3; 8 bases agree with TRBD2. The source was PBMCs, collected at surgery. The CDR3 DNA follows: TGTGCCAGCAGCTTAAGTAGGACTAGCCATGAGCAGTTCTTC. Translation gives CASSLSRTSHEQFF.